The rows below give T cell receptor gamma chains drawn from one sample of a study of intestinal T cells in coeliac disease. TCRdb re-called clones from the multiplex PCR reads using CATT. The table includes 2,000 to 3,000 gamma-chain clones, around 43% detected once. Sequenced input: a duodenal biopsy. The receptors shown here come from a human donor with celiac disease. Each CDR3 is given with its conserved first and last residue. The size field is filled for only some rows; it gives once, few, many or a size class.

j_call | v_call | clone_size | cdr3_aa | cdr3_nt
TRGJP1 | TRGV2 | - | CATWDARGSTTGWFKIF | TGTGCCACCTGGGACGCCCGGGGGAGTACCACCGGTTGGTTCAAGATATTT
TRGJ1/TRGJ2 | TRGV9 | few | CALWEVRRDYKKLF | TGTGCCTTGTGGGAGGTGAGACGGGATTATAAGAAACTCTTT
TRGJ1/TRGJ2 | TRGV4 | - | CATWDPGGYYKKLF | TGTGCCACCTGGGATCCCGGGGGTTATTATAAGAAACTCTTT
TRGJ1/TRGJ2 | TRGV8 | - | CATWGPQGYKKLF | TGTGCCACCTGGGGCCCCCAGGGCTATAAGAAACTCTTT
TRGJ1/TRGJ2 | TRGV4 | few | CATWDGYKKLF | TGTGCCACCTGGGATGGATATAAGAAACTCTTT
TRGJ1/TRGJ2 | TRGV8 | large | CATLNYKKLF | TGTGCCACCTTAAATTATAAGAAACTCTTT
TRGJP1 | TRGV2 | - | CATWDARGSTTGWFKIF | TGTGCCACCTGGGACGCCCGGGGGAGTACCACTGGTTGGTTCAAGATATTT
TRGJ1/TRGJ2 | TRGV2 | few | CATWDFYKKLF | TGTGCCACCTGGGACTTTTATAAGAAACTCTTT
TRGJ1/TRGJ2 | TRGV5 | - | CATWGIIKKLF | TGTGCCACCTGGGGGATAATTAAGAAACTCTTT
TRGJP2 | TRGV2 | few | CATWDGLGCRDWIKTF | TGTGCCACCTGGGACGGGCTCGGATGTCGTGATTGGATCAAGACGTTT
TRGJ1/TRGJ2 | TRGV11 | - | CAAGLASHYYKKLF | TGTGCTGCTGGATTAGCCTCCCATTATTATAAGAAACTCTTT
TRGJ1/TRGJ2 | TRGV11 | once | CACWISFTYYKKLF | TGTGCCTGCTGGATTTCCTTTACTTATTATAAGAAACTCTTT
TRGJ1/TRGJ2 | TRGV4 | - | CATWDGAYYYKKLF | TGTGCCACCTGGGATGGGGCGTATTATTATAAGAAACTCTTT
TRGJ1/TRGJ2 | TRGV2 | few | CATWDGSHYKKLF | TGTGCCACCTGGGACGGGAGCCATTATAAGAAACTCTTT
TRGJ1/TRGJ2 | TRGV10 | few | CAAWDLSNYYKKLF | TGTGCTGCGTGGGATTTGTCGAATTATTATAAGAAACTCTTT
TRGJ1/TRGJ2 | TRGV5 | - | CATWDRRTKLF | TGTGCCACCTGGGACAGGCGTACGAAACTCTTT
TRGJ1/TRGJ2 | TRGV5 | - | CATWDRQGLRQYKKLF | TGTGCCACCTGGGACAGGCAAGGCTTGCGTCAGTATAAGAAACTCTTT
TRGJ1/TRGJ2 | TRGV9 | - | CALWEITYKKLF | TGTGCCTTGTGGGAGATCACATATAAGAAACTCTTT
TRGJ1/TRGJ2 | TRGV2 | once | CATWGLRRGYKKLF | TGTGCCACCTGGGGTTTAAGGCGGGGGTATAAGAAACTCTTT
TRGJ1/TRGJ2 | TRGV8 | few | CATWDSDYYKKLF | TGTGCCACCTGGGATAGTGATTATTATAAGAAACTCTTT
TRGJ1/TRGJ2 | TRGV8 | - | CADLGLSHRFYYKKLF | TGTGCCGACCTGGGACTCTCCCACCGCTTTTATTATAAGAAACTCTTT
TRGJ1/TRGJ2 | TRGV10 | large | CAAWDCIYYKKLF | TGTGCTGCGTGGGATTGCATTTATTATAAGAAACTCTTT
TRGJ1/TRGJ2 | TRGV2 | few | CATWDGKRIKNYYKKLF | TGTGCCACCTGGGACGGGAAAAGAATTAAGAATTATTATAAGAAACTCTTT
TRGJ1/TRGJ2 | TRGV2 | - | CATWDQSGYKKLF | TGTGCCACCTGGGACCAGTCAGGATATAAGAAACTCTTT
TRGJ1/TRGJ2 | TRGV8 | few | CATWDQGYYKKLF | TGTGCCACCTGGGATCAGGGTTATTATAAGAAACTCTTT
TRGJ1/TRGJ2 | TRGV11 | few | CACWIHKKLF | TGTGCCTGCTGGATTCATAAGAAACTCTTT
TRGJ1/TRGJ2 | TRGV2 | - | CATWGGRRLYYKKLF | TGTGCCACCTGGGGCGGGCGTAGGTTGTATTATAAGAAACTCTTT